The clone carrying this T cell receptor (beta chain) has more than one count but fewer than ten. What it binds is unknown. Extracted RNA was reverse transcribed into cDNA, the sequencing template. Some clones are missing from TCRdb's copy, which holds only in-frame ones; the method was immunoSEQ multiplex PCR. Seen here are about 300,000 clones, roughly 60% observed once, and the top ten hold about 1.7%. Indicated treatment: oral pan-JAK inhibitor, 5-10 mg twice daily. The CDR3 totals 16 residues. CDR1 LNHDA and CDR2 SQIVND come from the germline V gene (reference sequence). V gave up 6 bases and J gave up 1 base, with 16 bases separating them. The sample is drawn from a study of CD8+ T cells in alopecia areata. Overall study context: It was oral tofacitinib, at 5 to 10 mg twice daily, that treated patients received.

Study conclusions and caveats: Numerous expanded lesional clones remained in scalp and blood during tofacitinib. Researchers report lesional scalp, most notably alopecia totalis/universalis, outstripped normal scalp in clonality. Significant decreases in scalp clonality and expanded CD8+ clones followed tofacitinib treatment.

The V and J genes are TRBV19 and TRBJ1-5, with no clear D. The sequence derives from a human donor with alopecia areata. The source material was CD4+ T cells sorted from blood, sampled at week 24, from a patient treated with tofacitinib. The CDR3 DNA reads as TGTGCCAGTAGAATCTCTCGATACGGAAGCAATCAGCCCCAGCATTTT. Amino acids: CASRISRYGSNQPQHF.